This entry lists 28 T cell receptor delta chains sequenced from one sample in a study of gamma-delta T cells after stem cell transplantation. TCRdb fed the RT-PCR reads to CATT. The data hold 11,000 or so delta-chain clones, with over 1% observed a single time. The specimen was gamma-delta T cells. These receptor sequences come from a human donor. It is not recorded whose cells these are; they may come from a transplant donor.

About this clone: It may be a read error: a sequence one base away is much more abundant. In the same sample, other DNA sequences code for this CDR3. The rearrangement uses TRDV2 and TRDJ1; TRDD3 is a possible D gene (5 bases). The V end lost 0 bases, the J end lost 1 base, and 17 bases lay between the germline ends. CDR3 length: 17 residues. Germline CDR1 is GEAIGNYY and CDR2 is EKD. The CDR3 DNA is TGTGCCTGTGACACCGTTGGGATTAAAGAGGGCACCGATAAACTCATCTTT. It codes for CACDTVGIKEGTDKLIF.

By share, this clone counts as medium-sized. This chain joins TRDV2 and TRDJ3, with 8 bases fitting TRDD3. V lost 0 bases to trimming and J lost 2 bases; unmatched junction nucleotides: 14. The CDR3 covers 21 residues. Looked up from germline, CDR1 is GEAIGNYY and CDR2 is EKD. The CDR3 nucleotides are TGTGCCTGTGACACCGCCGGGGGAGGGATACGCCCTCCCTGGGACACCCGACAGATGTTTTTC. Translating it yields CACDTAGGGIRPPWDTRQMFF.

This clone was detected only a few times. A read error likely explains why the TCRdb protein, taken from a much larger clone, differs from this DNA's translation at residue 3; the protein shown is translated from the DNA. V usage is TRDV2 and J usage is TRDJ1, with TRDD3 matching over 9 bases. This CDR3 region has 17 residues. Germline V lookup: CDR1 GEAIGNYY, CDR2 EKD. CDR3 sequence (DNA): TGTGCCCGTGACAATGTTAGTCGGCAACTGGGGGAAGGTAAACTCATCTTT. Translating gives CARDNVSRQLGEGKLIF.

A note on this clone: Distinct nucleotide sequences in the sample also encode this CDR3. The chain joins TRDV2 to TRDJ1, with TRDD3 identical over 8 bases. CDR3 length equals 15 residues. Germline lookup yields CDR1 GEAIGNYY and CDR2 EKD. Losses at the gene ends were 1 base for V and 1 base for J; bases not matched to a gene: 4. The CDR3 spells CACDTVGDTTDKLIF. DNA of the CDR3: TGTGCCTGTGACACGGTAGGGGATACCACCGATAAACTCATCTTT.

This clone came up many times. The rearrangement links TRDV2 to TRDJ1; 10 bases agree with TRDD3. The germline gives CDR1 GEAIGNYY, CDR2 EKD. The length of the CDR3 is 19 residues. The ends lost 3 bases at V and 5 bases at J; junction bases unmatched: 20. CDR3 in amino acids: CACDQLTGDTLPGRDKLIF. The DNA for the CDR3 is TGTGCCTGTGACCAACTAACGGGGGATACGCTCCCGGGGAGGGATAAACTCATCTTT.

The V gene is TRDV2, the J gene TRDJ1; TRDD3 matches 10 bases. The J segment lost 2 bases and the V segment lost 0 bases, leaving 11 bases of the junction unmatched. The CDR3 spans 18 residues. Germline-derived CDR1 and CDR2 are GEAIGNYY and EKD. The CDR3 DNA reads as TGTGCCTGTGACACCGGGGGCCTACTGGGGGATCATACCGATAAACTCATCTTT. This gives the protein CACDTGGLLGDHTDKLIF.

This clone rates as medium-sized. This chain links TRDV2 with TRDJ1; 9 nucleotides agree with TRDD3. V shed 1 base, J shed 0 bases, and the junction held 11 bases outside the gene matches. Germline CDR1 is GEAIGNYY and CDR2 is EKD. This CDR3 has 18 amino acids. CDR3 nucleotides: TGTGCCTGTGACACAAACTGGGGGACCCAAACAAACACCGATAAACTCATCTTT. It is translated as CACDTNWGTQTNTDKLIF.

This clone was found many times. The chain uses TRDV2 and TRDJ1, with 11 bases that match TRDD3. The V gene's germline CDR1 is GEAIGNYY and CDR2 EKD. The CDR3 length is 19 residues. V lost 0 bases, J lost 2 bases, and 13 bases stayed unmatched. CDR3 bases: TGTGCCTGTGACACCTTGGGGGATACGGGAGGCGCCACGACCGATAAACTCATCTTT. Protein product: CACDTLGDTGGATTDKLIF.

This clone was counted a few times. The protein in TCRdb stems from a much larger clone and differs at residue 9 from this DNA's translation, likely a read error; here the protein is translated from the DNA. The chain is built from TRDV2 and TRDJ1; D not resolved. CDR1 and CDR2 (germline): GEAIGNYY, EKD. This CDR3 has 14 amino acids. V was pared by 2 bases and J by 4 bases, with 13 bases between. The CDR3 nucleotides are TGTGCCTGTGACAAAATCGATAACATCGATAAACTCATCTTT. Amino acid sequence: CACDKIDNIDKLIF.

This clone came up many times. V is TRDV2 and J is TRDJ1; 12 bases are a match to TRDD3. J was trimmed by 2 bases and V by 3 bases; bases with no gene match: 6. Germline CDR1 GEAIGNYY, CDR2 EKD. This CDR3 has 16 amino acids. In DNA, the CDR3 is TGTGCCTGTGACGCAATCCTGGGGGATACGACCGATAAACTCATCTTT. Amino acid sequence: CACDAILGDTTDKLIF.

Comments on this clone: Since a far larger clone is one base different, this is likely a read error. This CDR3 is also generated by other DNA sequences in the sample. The genes are TRDV2 and TRDJ1; D gene uncertain. Germline V gene sequence: CDR1 GEAIGNYY, CDR2 EKD. The CDR3 contains 19 residues. Trimming removed 0 bases from V and 0 bases from J, with 22 bases in between. Written as DNA, the CDR3 is TGTGCCTGTGACACCCTCTCTGCCCTTGTGCAAAGGCACACCGATAAACTCATCTTT. Translated: CACDTLSALVQRHTDKLIF.

On this clone itself: The protein TCRdb gives is from a much larger clone and does not agree with this DNA's translation at residue 3, likely a read error; the protein shown here comes from the DNA. The V and J genes are TRDV2 and TRDJ3; TRDD3 matches at 13 bases. In germline, CDR1 is GEAIGNYY, CDR2 EKD. The CDR3 length is 19 residues. CDR3 nucleotides: TGTGCCGGTGACCCCACTGGGGGATACGCATCCTGGGACACCCGACAGATGTTTTTC. It is translated as CAGDPTGGYASWDTRQMFF.

As concerns this clone: A much larger clone differs by one base, so this may be a read error. J is TRDJ1 and V is TRDV2; 9 bases agree with TRDD3. CDR1 and CDR2 from the germline V gene are GEAIGNYY and EKD. This CDR3 region has 17 residues. The V and J ends lost 0 bases and 4 bases, in that order; junction bases with no gene match: 11. In DNA, the CDR3 is TGTGCCTGTGACACCCTACTCGGGGATACGTACAGCGATAAACTCATCTTT. Protein: CACDTLLGDTYSDKLIF.

Regarding this clone: It differs at one base from a far larger clone, so likely a read error. The rearrangement links TRDV2 to TRDJ1; the match to TRDD3 covers 9 bases. Germline V CDR1 and CDR2: GEAIGNYY, EKD. CDR3 size: 24 residues. The chain's CDR3 is CACDTVAKDWGTASGSVYTDKHIF. The CDR3 nucleotides read TGTGCCTGTGACACCGTCGCTAAAGACTGGGGGACAGCCTCGGGCTCTGTATACACCGATAAACACATCTTT.

This clone is classed as medium-sized. The gene calls are TRDV2 and TRDJ1; TRDD3 aligns across 8 bases. From germline, CDR1 is GEAIGNYY and CDR2 EKD. V was clipped by 0 bases and J by 0 bases; unmatched bases: 8. CDR3 length: 17 residues. The DNA of the CDR3 is TGTGCCTGTGACACCGTGTCTCTGGGGGAGAACACCGATAAACTCATCTTT. This gives the protein CACDTVSLGENTDKLIF.

In regard to this clone: A far larger clone is only one base removed, so a read error is likely. Other DNA sequences from this sample encode an identical CDR3 as well. V is TRDV2 and J is TRDJ1; D is perhaps TRDD3 (5 bases). This CDR3 contains 17 residues. The germline CDR1 and CDR2 sequences are GEAIGNYY and EKD. Between the trimmed V and J ends, which lost 0 bases and 2 bases, there was a span of 18 bases. CDR3 protein: CACDTVSPGTGTDKLIF. The CDR3 coding sequence is TGTGCCTGTGACACCGTAAGTCCGGGTACTGGAACCGATAAACTCATCTTT.

This clone has more than one count but fewer than ten. A single base is all that separates this from a far larger clone, so a read error is likely. Within the sample, other DNA sequences also encode this same CDR3. The chain has TRDV2 and TRDJ2, with 10 bases fitting TRDD3. Germline V CDR1 and CDR2: GEAIGNYY, EKD. This CDR3 has 15 amino acids. The chain's CDR3 is CACDTLGDNAAQLFF. In nucleotides, the CDR3 is TGTGCCTGTGACACCCTGGGGGATAATGCAGCACAACTCTTCTTC.

This clone was detected a few times. This chain joins TRDV2 and TRDJ3, with TRDD3 as a possible D gene (5 bases). The V gene's germline CDR1 is GEAIGNYY and CDR2 EKD. The CDR3 is made up of 20 amino acids. V was cut by 0 bases and J by 0 bases, with 17 bases left in between. CDR3 nucleotides: TGTGCCTGTGACACCCTGTGGTCCGAAGGGGGCTCCTGGGACACCCGACAGATGTTTTTC. This codes for CACDTLWSEGGSWDTRQMFF.

Remarks on this clone: A far bigger clonotype differs at one base, so this is likely a read error. The same CDR3 arises from other DNA sequences in this sample as well. The V and J genes are TRDV2 and TRDJ1; 13 bases are shared with TRDD3. In germline, CDR1 is GEAIGNYY, CDR2 EKD. This CDR3 is 19 amino acids long. Here the CDR3 DNA reads TGTGCCTGTGACACTCTACTGGGGGATACGCCCTTGAACACCGATAAGCTCATCTTT. It specifies CACDTLLGDTPLNTDKLIF.

Comment on this clone: A much larger clone differs by one base, so this may be a read error. Distinct nucleotide sequences in the sample also encode this CDR3. This chain joins TRDV2 and TRDJ3, with a possible D match to TRDD3 (6 bases). Deletions cut 0 bases from V and 0 bases from J, with 17 bases between. This CDR3 has 20 amino acids. Germline CDR1 reads GEAIGNYY; CDR2 reads EKD. Here the CDR3 reads CACDTLLGDRGSWDTRQMFF. CDR3 DNA: TGTGCCTGTGACACCTTACTAGGGGATCGTGGCTCCTGGGACACCCGACAGATGTTTTTC.

Judged by abundance, this clone is medium-sized (0.01 to 0.1%). Other DNA sequences of this sample code for an identical CDR3. The V gene is TRDV2, the J gene TRDJ1; 9 positions agree with TRDD3. CDR3 length: 17 amino acids. Germline V gene lookup returns CDR1 GEAIGNYY and CDR2 EKD. The J segment lost 0 bases and the V segment lost 1 base, leaving 8 bases of the junction unmatched. The CDR3 sequence is CACDTVLGDPYTDKLIF. CDR3 DNA sequence: TGTGCCTGTGACACGGTACTGGGGGACCCGTACACCGATAAACTCATCTTT.

This clone was found a few times. This rearrangement joins TRDV2 to TRDJ1, with 9 bases matching TRDD3. The CDR3 is 16 residues long. Germline V CDR1 and CDR2: GEAIGNYY, EKD. With V trimmed by 0 bases and J by 1 base, 5 bases remained unmatched. The CDR3 nucleotides read TGTGCCTGTGACACCGTCGCTGGGGGATCCACCGATAAACTCATCTTT. Residues: CACDTVAGGSTDKLIF.

For this clone: The translation of this DNA and the TCRdb protein of a much larger clone differ at residue 3, probably owing to a read error; the protein shown here is translated from the DNA. The chain joins TRDV2 to TRDJ1; 7 positions agree with TRDD3. The CDR3 runs to 17 residues. Germline V gene lookup returns CDR1 GEAIGNYY and CDR2 EKD. The chain's CDR3 is CASDLVSGGRYTDKLIF. DNA of the CDR3: TGTGCCAGTGACCTTGTATCTGGGGGTAGGTACACCGATAAACTCATCTTT.

This clone was observed a handful of times. The protein TCRdb gives is from a much larger clone and does not agree with this DNA's translation at residue 17, likely a read error; the protein shown here comes from the DNA. The chain combines TRDV2 with TRDJ3; 10 nucleotides line up with TRDD3. The germline gives CDR1 GEAIGNYY, CDR2 EKD. CDR3 size: 20 residues. DNA of the CDR3: TGTGCCTGTGACACCGGTTCCCTGGGGGATAACTCCTGGGACACCCGACGGATGTTTTTC. Its protein product is CACDTGSLGDNSWDTRRMFF.

This clone has a handful of counts. A much larger clone sits a single nucleotide away, making a read error possible. Other DNA sequences of this sample code for an identical CDR3. The chain employs TRDV2 and TRDJ1; tentative D call: TRDD3 (6 bases). The length of the CDR3 is 17 residues. CDR1 and CDR2 from the germline V gene are GEAIGNYY and EKD. CDR3 nucleotides: TGTGCCTGTGACACCGTGGGGGGACCGGACTACACCGATAAACTCATCTTC. The encoded protein is CACDTVGGPDYTDKLIF.

This clone was detected a few times. This same CDR3 is encoded by further DNA sequences in the sample. The chain carries TRDV2 and TRDJ1; 13 bases are shared with TRDD3. The CDR3 sequence is 16 residues long. The germline V gene has CDR1 GEAIGNYY and CDR2 EKD. The junction had 5 bases not matched to a gene; V was cut back by 4 bases and J by 1 base. This CDR3 is CACDKLGDTRTDKLIF. The CDR3 DNA follows: TGTGCCTGTGATAAACTGGGGGATACGCGCACCGATAAACTCATCTTT.

This clone was counted between two and nine times. This DNA's translation differs at residue 7 from TCRdb's protein, which comes from a much larger clone; a read error is likely, and the protein shown is translated from the DNA. V and J are TRDV2 and TRDJ1; 8 positions agree with TRDD3. The V segment lost 2 bases and the J segment 0 bases; nucleotides outside the gene matches: 13. The CDR3 totals 18 residues. The germline gives CDR1 GEAIGNYY, CDR2 EKD. Here the CDR3 DNA reads TGTGCCTGTGACATGGTTATTGGGGGATCTTTGTACACCGATAAACTCATCTTT. Translation: CACDMVIGGSLYTDKLIF.

About this clone: A much larger clone lies one base from this, so it may be a read error. This sequence joins TRDV2 and TRDJ1; 8 positions agree with TRDD3. The CDR3 length is 17 residues. Trimming took 3 bases from V and 2 from J; bases not matched to a gene: 13. The germline CDR1 and CDR2 sequences are GEAIGNYY and EKD. CDR3 protein: CACDHILGGTWTDKLIF. The CDR3 DNA reads TGTGCCTGTGACCATATACTGGGGGGTACTTGGACCGATAAACTCATCTTT.